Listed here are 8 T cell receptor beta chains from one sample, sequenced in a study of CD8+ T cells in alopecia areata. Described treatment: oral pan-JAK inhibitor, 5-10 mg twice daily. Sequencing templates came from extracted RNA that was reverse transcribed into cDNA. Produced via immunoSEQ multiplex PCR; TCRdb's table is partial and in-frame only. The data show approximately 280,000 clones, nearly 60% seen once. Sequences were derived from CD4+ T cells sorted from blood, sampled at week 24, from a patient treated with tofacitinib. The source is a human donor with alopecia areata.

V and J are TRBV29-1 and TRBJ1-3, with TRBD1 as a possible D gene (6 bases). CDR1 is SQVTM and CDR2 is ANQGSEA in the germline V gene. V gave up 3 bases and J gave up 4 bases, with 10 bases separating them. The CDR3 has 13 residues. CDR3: CSVDLQGGNTIYF. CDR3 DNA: TGCAGCGTTGATCTACAGGGAGGAAACACCATATATTTT.

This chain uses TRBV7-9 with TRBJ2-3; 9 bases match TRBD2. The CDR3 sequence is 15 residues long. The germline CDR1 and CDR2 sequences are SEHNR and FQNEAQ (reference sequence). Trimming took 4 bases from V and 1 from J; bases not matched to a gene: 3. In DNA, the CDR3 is TGTGCCAGCAGCTCGGGACTAGCCGGCACAGATACGCAGTATTTT. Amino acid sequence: CASSSGLAGTDTQYF.

This CDR3 is CASSFPGQGWIQYF. The CDR3 nucleotides read TGTGCCAGCAGTTTTCCGGGACAGGGATGGATTCAGTACTTC. This rearrangement joins TRBV28 to TRBJ2-4; 9 positions agree with TRBD1. Germline V gene sequence: CDR1 MDHEN, CDR2 SYDVKM. Unmatched junction bases numbered 7, after V lost 3 bases and J lost 10 bases. The CDR3 is made up of 14 amino acids.

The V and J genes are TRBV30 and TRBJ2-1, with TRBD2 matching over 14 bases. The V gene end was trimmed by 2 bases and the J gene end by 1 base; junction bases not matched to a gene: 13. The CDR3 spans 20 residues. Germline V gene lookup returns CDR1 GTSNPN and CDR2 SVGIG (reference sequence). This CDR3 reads CAWSPQGPTSGGASYNEQFF. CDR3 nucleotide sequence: TGTGCCTGGAGTCCCCAAGGCCCGACTAGCGGGGGGGCTTCCTACAATGAGCAGTTCTTC.

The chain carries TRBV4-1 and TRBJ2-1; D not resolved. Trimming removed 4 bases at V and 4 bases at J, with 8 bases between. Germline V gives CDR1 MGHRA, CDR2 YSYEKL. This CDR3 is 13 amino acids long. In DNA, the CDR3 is TGCGCCAGCAGCCTGCGTACGTACAATGAGCAGTTCTTC. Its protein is CASSLRTYNEQFF.

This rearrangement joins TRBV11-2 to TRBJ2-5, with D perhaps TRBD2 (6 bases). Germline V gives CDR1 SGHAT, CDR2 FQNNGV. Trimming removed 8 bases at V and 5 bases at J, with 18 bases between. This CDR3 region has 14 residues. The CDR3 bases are TGTGCCAGCCTACGGCCCGGACGGGGGGAGACCCAGTACTTC. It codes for CASLRPGRGETQYF.

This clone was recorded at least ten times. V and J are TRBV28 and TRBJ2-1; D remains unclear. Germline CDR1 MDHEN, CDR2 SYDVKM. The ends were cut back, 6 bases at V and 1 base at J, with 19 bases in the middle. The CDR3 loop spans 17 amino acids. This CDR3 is CASSEFTLVRSYNEQFF. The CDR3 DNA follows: TGTGCCAGCAGCGAATTTACCCTAGTCCGGTCCTACAATGAGCAGTTCTTC.

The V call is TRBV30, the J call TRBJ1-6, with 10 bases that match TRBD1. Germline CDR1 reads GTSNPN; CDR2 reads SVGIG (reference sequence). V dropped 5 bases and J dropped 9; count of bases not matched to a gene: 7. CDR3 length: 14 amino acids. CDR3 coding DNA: TGTGCCTGGGGCGTGGGACAGGGGAGTTCACCCCTCCACTTT. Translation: CAWGVGQGSSPLHF.